In its sample, the clone carrying this TCR beta chain was seen a few times. The CDR3 covers 14 residues. Germline V lookup: CDR1 SGHDN, CDR2 FVKESK. The ends were cut back, 1 base at V and 4 bases at J, with 5 bases in the middle. Template switching, a step in the protocol, added a universal primer site, and cDNA carried unique molecular identifiers. Each CDR3 protein gets one entry after TCRdb re-called the 5' RACE reads with MiXCR. The sample contains roughly 1,500,000 distinct CDR3 sequences, 25% to 35% of which appear only once. The data derive from a study of identical twins. The chain uses TRBV14 and TRBJ2-6; D gene uncertain. This sequence originates from a newborn girl in good health. Sequenced sample: cord blood. CDR3 in DNA: TGTGCCAGCAGCCAAGCTTACGGGGCCAACGTCCTGACTTTC. It yields the protein CASSQAYGANVLTF.